A single sample is the source of the 27 T cell receptor beta chains below, sequenced in a study of CD8 T cells in Susac syndrome. When the RNA was reverse transcribed, random hexamers were used with an input of roughly 0.5 to 1 ug. MiXCR was run by TCRdb on the immunoSEQ multiplex PCR reads, yielding one entry per CDR3 protein. The table includes a few hundred thousand distinct CDR3 sequences, 85% to 95% detected once. The sequenced material came from CD4+ T cells from PBMCs. Every receptor here comes from a human donor with multiple sclerosis.

This sequence joins TRBV5-1 and TRBJ2-5; the D gene is possibly TRBD2 (5 bases). CDR3 length: 13 residues. V was trimmed by 3 bases and J by 3 bases, leaving 9 bases between them. The germline V gene has CDR1 SGHRS and CDR2 YFSETQ. In nucleotides, the CDR3 is TGCGCCAGCAGCTCCGGGATTAAAGAGACCCAGTACTTC. Its protein product is CASSSGIKETQYF.

This clonotype was found once. This chain joins TRBV15 and TRBJ1-6; 8 nucleotides agree with TRBD1. Per germline, CDR1 LNHNV and CDR2 YYDKDF (reference sequence). There are 16 residues in the CDR3. Trimming at V came to 6 bases and at J to 0 bases, leaving 4 bases not matched to a gene. The CDR3 nucleotides are TGTGCCACCAGGTTAACAGGGGGCTCCTATAATTCACCCCTCCACTTT. Amino acids: CATRLTGGSYNSPLHF.

This clonotype has a handful of counts. This chain joins TRBV12-3 or TRBV12-4 and TRBJ1-5, with a tentative D call TRBD1 (5 bases). Trimming removed 9 bases at V and 5 bases at J, with 11 bases between. The CDR3 spans 12 residues. The CDR3 DNA is TGTGCCAGTCGTGGGGGAGATCAGCCCCAGCATTTT. Its protein is CASRGGDQPQHF.

This chain uses TRBV20-1 with TRBJ1-1, with D possibly matching TRBD1 (6 bases). V dropped 0 bases and J dropped 1 base, with 12 bases sitting between them. There are 15 residues in the CDR3. The germline V gene encodes CDR1 DFQATT and CDR2 SNEGSKA (reference sequence). The chain's CDR3 is CSARDPGGANTEAFF. In DNA form, the CDR3 reads TGCAGTGCTAGAGATCCGGGGGGGGCGAACACTGAAGCTTTCTTT.

The chain uses TRBV5-6 and TRBJ2-7; tentative D call: TRBD1 (6 bases). The V end lost 6 bases, the J end lost 0 bases, and 16 bases lay between the germline ends. Looked up from germline, CDR1 is SGHDT and CDR2 is YYEEEE. CDR3 size: 15 residues. In DNA form, the CDR3 reads TGTGCCAGCACCTGGTTAACAGGGTCCTCCTACGAGCAGTACTTC. Protein product: CASTWLTGSSYEQYF.

CDR3 in DNA: TGCAGCGTTGATGGCGGGGTGAACACTGAAGCTTTCTTT. Translation: CSVDGGVNTEAFF. The chain uses TRBV29-1 and TRBJ1-1; D gene ambiguous. The V and J ends lost 3 bases and 0 bases respectively, with 8 bases between them. Germline assignment: CDR1 SQVTM and CDR2 ANQGSEA. This CDR3 is 13 amino acids long.

This clonotype was detected only once. This chain connects TRBV15 to TRBJ2-1; D possibly uses TRBD1 or TRBD2 (5 bases each). The CDR3 length is 14 residues. Looked up from germline, CDR1 is LNHNV and CDR2 is YYDKDF (reference sequence). V lost 1 base, J lost 9 bases, and 13 bases lay in between. For the CDR3, the DNA is TGTGCCACCAGCAGAGTGCCCCGGGGCGGTGAGCAGTTCTTC. It translates to CATSRVPRGGEQFF. The full variable domain, with the rest looked up from reference TRBV15 and TRBJ2-1, is DAMVIQNPRYQVTQFGKPVTLSCSQTLNHNVMYWYQQKSSQAPKLLFHYYDKDFNNEADTPDNFQSRRPNTSFCFLDIRSPGLGDTAMYLCATSRVPRGGEQFFGPGTRLTVL.

The CDR3 reads CSPSGLNYGYTF. The CDR3 DNA is TGCAGTCCGTCGGGCCTTAACTATGGCTACACCTTC. The V call is TRBV20-1, the J call TRBJ1-2; D is ambiguous. Looked up from germline, CDR1 is DFQATT and CDR2 is SNEGSKA (reference sequence). The CDR3 extends over 12 amino acids. The V end was cut by 8 bases, the J end by 1 base, with 11 bases between.

The chain combines TRBV30 with TRBJ2-3, with D perhaps being TRBD1 or TRBD2 (5 bases each). CDR3 length equals 15 residues. V was pared by 3 bases and J by 5 bases, with 18 bases between. CDR1 and CDR2 from the germline V gene are GTSNPN and SVGIG (reference sequence). The CDR3 loop reads CAWSWGLGDQDTQYF. The CDR3 DNA follows: TGTGCCTGGAGCTGGGGGTTAGGGGATCAAGATACGCAGTATTTT.

J is TRBJ1-4 and V is TRBV20-1; D is possibly TRBD1 (5 bases). The V end was cut by 6 bases, the J end by 7 bases, with 6 bases between. Germline V gives CDR1 DFQATT, CDR2 SNEGSKA (reference sequence). This CDR3 is 10 amino acids long. In nucleotides, the CDR3 is TGCAGTGCCACAGGTGAAAAACTGTTTTTT. As protein: CSATGEKLFF.

The chain links TRBV25-1 to TRBJ2-3, with a possible D match to TRBD1 (6 bases). This CDR3 is built from 14 residues. Between the trimmed V and J ends, which lost 6 bases and 2 bases, there was a span of 12 bases. Per germline, CDR1 MGHDK and CDR2 SYGVNS. CDR3 nucleotides: TGTGCCAGCAGGGGGACAATCACCACAGATACGCAGTATTTT. Its translation is CASRGTITTDTQYF.

This sequence joins TRBV5-4 and TRBJ2-3; D ambiguous. The CDR3 covers 13 residues. The germline V gene encodes CDR1 SGHNT and CDR2 YYREEE (reference sequence). Trimming took off 6 bases at V and 5 bases at J, with 13 bases between the two ends. The CDR3 DNA sequence: TGTGCCAGCACCCTAAGGTTCGGAGATACGCAGTATTTT. It specifies CASTLRFGDTQYF.

The rearrangement links TRBV29-1 to TRBJ2-1, with a possible D match to TRBD1 (6 bases). V lost 0 bases and J 6 bases, leaving 12 bases between the germline ends. In germline, CDR1 is SQVTM, CDR2 ANQGSEA. The CDR3 contains 14 residues. The CDR3 region has the DNA TGCAGCGTTGAAGACCCCAGGGGCGGCAATGAGCAGTTCTTC. This encodes CSVEDPRGGNEQFF.

This rearrangement joins TRBV29-1 to TRBJ1-2; D might be TRBD1 (6 bases). Germline CDR1 reads SQVTM; CDR2 reads ANQGSEA. V dropped 3 bases and J dropped 3 bases, with 14 bases sitting between them. This CDR3 region has 14 residues. CDR3 in DNA: TGCAGCGTTGAGGGCAGGGGTAGGGACTATGGCTACACCTTC. It is translated as CSVEGRGRDYGYTF.

In nucleotides, the CDR3 is TGTGCCTGGAGTGTACACAGGGAGTCGTATAAAGGTTCACCCCTCCACTTT. It translates to CAWSVHRESYKGSPLHF. The chain carries TRBV30 and TRBJ1-6, with a tentative D call TRBD1 (6 bases). Trimming pared 0 bases from V and 9 bases from J, leaving 21 bases between. The CDR3 contains 17 residues. From germline, CDR1 is GTSNPN and CDR2 SVGIG (reference sequence).

This chain uses TRBV25-1 with TRBJ1-2; D unresolved. Trimming took 1 base from V and 5 from J, leaving 11 bases between them. Germline values: CDR1 MGHDK, CDR2 SYGVNS. This CDR3 spans 14 amino acids. The CDR3 sequence: CASSELKLGYGYTF. CDR3 nucleotide sequence: TGTGCCAGCAGTGAATTGAAGTTAGGGTATGGCTACACCTTC.

This sequence joins TRBV30 and TRBJ1-2; TRBD1 matches 7 bases. V shed 3 bases, J shed 6 bases, and the junction held 4 bases outside the gene matches. This CDR3 spans 12 amino acids. Per the germline V gene, CDR1 is GTSNPN and CDR2 is SVGIG (reference sequence). The CDR3: CAWSPGTDGYTF. In nucleotides, the CDR3 is TGTGCCTGGAGCCCCGGGACAGATGGCTACACCTTC.

The genes are TRBV29-1 and TRBJ2-7, with unresolved D. With 0 bases removed from V and 3 bases from J, the gap between germline ends came to 15 bases. Germline V gene data show CDR1 as SQVTM and CDR2 as ANQGSEA. The CDR3 sequence is 15 residues long. CDR3 residues: CSVEEFGAAFYEQYF. The CDR3, as DNA: TGCAGCGTTGAAGAATTCGGCGCAGCGTTCTACGAGCAGTACTTC.

V usage is TRBV30 and J usage is TRBJ1-5; a possible D gene is TRBD1 (5 bases). This CDR3 has 13 amino acids. V lost 2 bases, J lost 3 bases, and 8 bases lay in between. Germline values: CDR1 GTSNPN, CDR2 SVGIG (reference sequence). The CDR3 loop reads CAWSSGTNQPQHF. The DNA of the CDR3 is TGTGCCTGGAGTTCGGGGACCAATCAGCCCCAGCATTTT.

The chain couples TRBV30 to TRBJ1-2, with 8 bases lining up with TRBD1. CDR1 GTSNPN and CDR2 SVGIG come from the germline V gene (reference sequence). J was trimmed by 4 bases and V by 4 bases; bases with no gene match: 8. This CDR3 has 14 residues. CDR3 DNA: TGTGCCTGGAAACCCTGGACAGGGACCTATGGCTACACCTTC. Its protein is CAWKPWTGTYGYTF.

This chain connects TRBV6-6 to TRBJ1-2; perhaps TRBD1 as D (6 bases). Germline V CDR1 and CDR2: MNHNY, SVGAGI (reference sequence). The CDR3 loop spans 13 amino acids. The V gene lost 8 bases and the J gene lost 4 bases, with 14 bases spanning the gap. CDR3 sequence reads: CASRRGEIYGYTF. The CDR3 coding sequence is TGTGCCAGCCGTAGGGGGGAGATCTATGGCTACACCTTC.

The rearrangement uses TRBV27 and TRBJ1-6; D is uncertain. Trimming took off 2 bases at V and 11 bases at J, with 13 bases between the two ends. CDR3 size: 14 residues. Germline V gene sequence: CDR1 MNHEY, CDR2 SMNVEV (reference sequence). In DNA, the CDR3 is TGTGCCAGCAGTTTAAATCGCGGAGGGACACCCCTCCACTTT. Encoded protein: CASSLNRGGTPLHF.

The chain carries TRBV12-3 or TRBV12-4 and TRBJ1-6; possible D gene TRBD1, 5 bases. CDR3 length: 15 amino acids. With 2 bases removed from V and 7 bases from J, the gap between germline ends came to 12 bases. CDR3 amino acids: CASSLTAGGNSPLHF. The CDR3 DNA is TGTGCCAGCAGTTTAACGGCTGGGGGGAATTCACCCCTCCACTTT.

This clonotype occurred once. The V and J genes are TRBV7-9 and TRBJ1-1; D is possibly TRBD1 (6 bases). The CDR3 is made up of 13 amino acids. Germline V gene data show CDR1 as SEHNR and CDR2 as FQNEAQ (reference sequence). The V end lost 10 bases, the J end lost 5 bases, and 17 bases lay between the germline ends. CDR3 amino acids: CATPWTDLTEAFF. The CDR3 nucleotides read TGTGCCACCCCCTGGACAGACTTAACTGAAGCTTTCTTT. Full variable domain (remainder filled in from reference TRBV7-9 and TRBJ1-1): DTGVSQNPRHKITKRGQNVTFRCDPISEHNRLYWYRQTLGQGPEFLTYFQNEAQLEKSRLLSDRFSAERPKGSFSTLEIQRTEQGDSAMYLCATPWTDLTEAFFGQGTRLTVV.

V is TRBV6-5 and J is TRBJ1-5; D is ambiguous. The length of the CDR3 is 13 residues. Germline CDR1 and CDR2: MNHEY and SVGAGI. The V and J ends lost 5 bases and 5 bases respectively, with 10 bases between them. The CDR3 is CASSRSGDQPQHF. CDR3 in DNA: TGTGCCAGCAGTCGGTCAGGAGATCAGCCCCAGCATTTT.

This clonotype was detected a few times. The genes are TRBV7-8 and TRBJ2-7; D call uncertain. Germline assignment: CDR1 SGHVS and CDR2 FQNEAQ. CDR3 length: 12 amino acids. V lost 2 bases to trimming and J lost 0 bases, with 2 bases between them. The CDR3 DNA sequence: TGTGCCAGCAGCTTAACCTCCTACGAGCAGTACTTC. This sequence encodes CASSLTSYEQYF.

V gene TRBV30 combines with J gene TRBJ2-7; no definite D call. The CDR3 runs to 11 residues. The germline V gene has CDR1 GTSNPN and CDR2 SVGIG (reference sequence). With 2 bases removed from V and 3 bases from J, the gap between germline ends came to 5 bases. CDR3 sequence: CAWSRSYEQYF. The CDR3 bases are TGTGCCTGGAGTCGCAGCTACGAGCAGTACTTC.